Below, 14 T cell receptor beta chains from the same sample are listed, as sequenced in a study of T cell repertoires in cytomegalovirus infection. TCRdb re-derived calls from the reads in MiXCR, one entry per CDR3 protein. The table records about 360,000 distinct CDR3 sequences, roughly 18% of them present only once. The specimen was PBMCs. The receptors shown here come from a human donor in good health (CMV status not recorded). Some clones in this sample may be carry-over from other donors' samples.

In this sample, this clonotype turned up many times. This sequence joins TRBV4-2 and TRBJ2-1; the D call may be TRBD1 or TRBD2 (6 bases each). Germline lookup yields CDR1 LGHNA and CDR2 YNFKEQ. This CDR3 has 18 amino acids. V gave up 0 bases and J gave up 8 bases, with 23 bases separating them. This CDR3 is CASSQESLRGKRGYEQFF. For the CDR3, the DNA is TGTGCCAGCAGCCAAGAGAGCCTCCGCGGGAAAAGGGGGTATGAGCAGTTCTTC.

This clonotype was recorded at least ten times. The V gene is TRBV7-6, the J gene TRBJ2-2; 10 nucleotides align to TRBD2. Per germline, CDR1 SGHVS and CDR2 FNYEAQ. Trimming cost V 5 bases and J 3 bases; bases outside gene matches: 9. This CDR3 is built from 17 residues. CDR3 residues: CASSPDRLAGDTGELFF. The CDR3 bases are TGTGCCAGCAGCCCAGACAGGCTAGCGGGGGACACCGGGGAGCTGTTTTTT.

In its sample, this clonotype was seen a few times. The chain uses TRBV7-8 and TRBJ2-5; D ambiguous. The length of the CDR3 is 14 residues. V was cut by 2 bases and J by 5 bases, with 12 bases left in between. Germline V gives CDR1 SGHVS, CDR2 FQNEAQ. Written as DNA, the CDR3 is TGTGCCAGCAGCTTAAATCCCCCCTTGGAGACCCAGTACTTC. Protein product: CASSLNPPLETQYF. Full variable domain (missing parts from reference TRBV7-8 and TRBJ2-5): GAGVSQSPRYKVAKRGQDVALRCDPISGHVSLFWYQQALGQGPEFLTYFQNEAQLDKSGLPSDRFFAERPEGSVSTLKIQRTQQEDSAVYLCASSLNPPLETQYFGPGTRLLVL.

This clonotype was observed many times. The chain joins TRBV11-1 to TRBJ1-1; D uncertain. Germline V gene data show CDR1 as SGHAT and CDR2 as FQDESV (reference sequence). V shed 3 bases and J shed 0 bases, with 11 bases lying between them. The CDR3 covers 15 residues. The CDR3 DNA follows: TGTGCCAGCAGCTTTAGCGAGCGAATGAACACTGAAGCTTTCTTT. As protein: CASSFSERMNTEAFF.

The chain combines TRBV18 with TRBJ1-6; unclear D gene. There are 15 residues in the CDR3. In germline, CDR1 is KGHSH, CDR2 LQKENI. Trimming cost V 2 bases and J 6 bases, with 11 bases left between them. The CDR3 coding sequence is TGTGCCAGCTCACCAGAGGCAGGACTTAATTCACCCCTCCACTTT. Amino acid sequence: CASSPEAGLNSPLHF.

V is TRBV4-2 and J is TRBJ2-7; 9 bases are a match to TRBD1. V shed 1 base, J shed 2 bases, and the junction held 6 bases outside the gene matches. The CDR3 sequence is 16 residues long. CDR1 is LGHNA and CDR2 is YNFKEQ in the germline V gene. The CDR3 loop reads CASSQGDRGYPYEQYF. The DNA of the CDR3 is TGTGCCAGCAGCCAAGGCGACAGGGGGTATCCCTACGAGCAGTACTTC.

The J gene is TRBJ2-5, the V gene TRBV6-5; perhaps TRBD1 as D (7 bases). This CDR3 has 15 residues. In germline, CDR1 is MNHEY, CDR2 SVGAGI. V was shortened by 4 bases and J by 3 bases, with 15 bases between the two germline ends. The CDR3 reads CASSSYRGGEETQYF. The CDR3 coding sequence is TGTGCCAGCAGTTCTTACAGGGGAGGTGAAGAGACCCAGTACTTC.

This clonotype was picked up a small number of times. The rearrangement joins TRBV18 to TRBJ2-5; 13 bases align to TRBD2. V dropped 0 bases and J dropped 5; count of bases not matched to a gene: 12. Germline CDR1 is KGHSH and CDR2 is LQKENI. CDR3 length equals 19 residues. CDR3 sequence (DNA): TGTGCCAGCTCACCACCGTCGCGACTAGCGGGGGGTGGAGCGGAGACCCAGTACTTC. Translation gives CASSPPSRLAGGGAETQYF.

This chain links TRBV12-5 with TRBJ2-3; 8 bases align to TRBD2. CDR3 length equals 18 residues. Germline V gene data show CDR1 as LGHNT and CDR2 as FRNRAP. V shed 0 bases, J shed 0 bases, and the junction held 8 bases outside the gene matches. The CDR3 loop reads CASGLVLYASGSTDTQYF. The CDR3 DNA reads TGTGCTAGTGGTTTGGTACTGTATGCTAGCGGGAGCACAGATACGCAGTATTTT.

V gene TRBV18 combines with J gene TRBJ1-4; D gene ambiguous. The CDR3 extends over 17 amino acids. In germline, CDR1 is KGHSH, CDR2 LQKENI. The V end lost 0 bases, the J end lost 4 bases, and 15 bases lay between the germline ends. This CDR3 reads CASSPPPRGSHNEKLFF. The CDR3 nucleotides read TGTGCCAGCTCACCACCTCCGCGGGGAAGCCATAATGAAAAACTGTTTTTT.

This clonotype has a count of ten or more. The CDR3 bases are TGCAGTGCTAGAGGGGACGTATTGAGGCAAGAGACCCAGTACTTC. Its protein product is CSARGDVLRQETQYF. The rearrangement joins TRBV20-1 to TRBJ2-5; D possibly matches TRBD1 or TRBD2 (5 bases each). The V and J ends lost 1 base and 2 bases respectively, with 14 bases between them. This CDR3 contains 15 residues. Germline V gives CDR1 DFQATT, CDR2 SNEGSKA (reference sequence).

This clonotype was picked up a small number of times. The chain couples TRBV4-1 to TRBJ2-1, with TRBD2 identical over 10 bases. The germline CDR1 and CDR2 sequences are MGHRA and YSYEKL. V was pared by 1 base and J by 4 bases, with 1 base of the junction left unmatched. The CDR3 consists of 15 residues. The CDR3 region is CASSQGSGGYNEQFF. The CDR3 bases are TGCGCCAGCAGCCAAGGTAGCGGGGGGTACAATGAGCAGTTCTTC.

This chain joins TRBV19 and TRBJ1-6, with 10 bases fitting TRBD1. The CDR3 is 13 residues long. The V and J ends lost 7 bases and 11 bases, in that order; junction bases with no gene match: 5. Germline V CDR1 and CDR2: LNHDA, SQIVND (reference sequence). DNA of the CDR3: TGTGCCAGTAAAGGACAGGGGGGGCCACCCCTCCACTTT. Its protein product is CASKGQGGPPLHF.

The V gene is TRBV19, the J gene TRBJ2-1, with 9 bases that match TRBD2. The length of the CDR3 is 16 residues. The germline CDR1 and CDR2 sequences are LNHDA and SQIVND (reference sequence). Trimming removed 5 bases from V and 1 base from J; junction bases left unmatched: 6. This chain's CDR3 is CASSVPGLASYNEQFF. The CDR3 DNA is TGTGCCAGTAGTGTGCCGGGACTAGCATCCTACAATGAGCAGTTCTTC.